This T cell receptor (beta chain) was identified during a study of molecular identifiers for immune sequencing clone quantification. Study-level results: Sizes of clones that are highly expanded could be underestimated (if identical TCR molecules share a barcode). Naive cells had under 1% of molecules in clones above 20 RNA copies, effectors over 99%.

Germline CDR1 and CDR2: SGHVS and FNYEAQ. The CDR3 totals 14 residues. The V end was cut by 1 base, the J end by 14 bases, with 19 bases between. With regard to this clonotype: Its antigen is not identified.

One entry per CDR3 protein results from TCRdb running MiXCR on the PCR reads. The sample comprises about 63,000 distinct CDR3 sequences, under 20% of which are singletons, and more than 1.4% rests with the top ten. This clonotype was sampled from a human donor in good health. Some libraries in this study had Jurkat cell RNA spiked in. The chain couples TRBV7-6 to TRBJ2-3; no clear D gene. The sequencing input was naive CD8+ T cells from blood, with Jurkat cell RNA spiked in. The sample's subset: FACS-sorted CD8+CD4-CCR7+CD45RA+ naive T cells. DNA of the CDR3: TGTGCCAGCAGCTTAGGTTCAGGAGCAGATACGTGGTATTTT. This encodes CASSLGSGADTWYF. Full variable domain (outside the CDR3, taken from reference TRBV7-6 and TRBJ2-3): GAGVSQSPRYKVTKRGQDVALRCDPISGHVSLYWYRQALGQGPEFLTYFNYEAQQDKSGLPNDRFSAERPEGSISTLTIQRTEQRDSAMYRCASSLGSGADTWYFGPGTRLTVL.